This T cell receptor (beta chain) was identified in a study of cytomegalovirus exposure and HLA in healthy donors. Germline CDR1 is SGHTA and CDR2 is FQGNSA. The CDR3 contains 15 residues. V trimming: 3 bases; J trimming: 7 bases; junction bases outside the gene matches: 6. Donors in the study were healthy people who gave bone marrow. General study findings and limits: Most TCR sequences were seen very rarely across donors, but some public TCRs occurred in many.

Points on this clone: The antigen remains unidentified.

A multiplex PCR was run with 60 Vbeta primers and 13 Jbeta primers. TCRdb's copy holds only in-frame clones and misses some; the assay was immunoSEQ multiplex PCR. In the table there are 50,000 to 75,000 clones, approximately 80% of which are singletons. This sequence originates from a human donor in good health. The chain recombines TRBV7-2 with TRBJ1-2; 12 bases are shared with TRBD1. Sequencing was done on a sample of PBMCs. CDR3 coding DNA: TGTGCCAGCAGCTTCCCGGGACAGGGGGCGAGTGGCTACACCTTC. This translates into CASSFPGQGASGYTF.